These 9 T cell receptor beta chains share one sample of origin, sequenced in a study of a mutant IDH1 vaccine in newly diagnosed glioma. Their antigen targets remain unknown. Method: immunoSEQ multiplex PCR; TCRdb's copy keeps in-frame clones and lacks some. The sample shows about 67,000 clones, 75% to 90% of them seen only once. As for time point: week 23, last vaccination. Every single dose of the vaccine, 300 ug of mutant IDH1 20-mer peptide, came with topical imiquimod. The sample in question was PBMCs, obtained from a glioma patient whose treatment included an IDH1 peptide vaccine. These TCRs come from a man aged 18-30 years with glioma.

The chain links TRBV11-2 to TRBJ1-1; D ambiguous. The CDR3 has 13 residues. CDR1 SGHAT and CDR2 FQNNGV come from the germline V gene. V lost 1 base and J 2 bases, leaving 5 bases between the germline ends. CDR3 amino acids: CASSLVGNTEAFF. The CDR3 region has the DNA TGTGCCAGCAGCTTAGTTGGTAACACTGAAGCTTTCTTT.

CDR3 in amino acids: CASSWTGELFF. The CDR3 region has the DNA TGTGCCAGCTCATGGACCGGGGAGCTGTTTTTT. The chain joins TRBV7-8 to TRBJ2-2; D gene uncertain. The V gene lost 8 bases and the J gene lost 5 bases, with 6 bases spanning the gap. Looked up from germline, CDR1 is SGHVS and CDR2 is FQNEAQ. This CDR3 spans 11 amino acids.

The gene calls are TRBV29-1 and TRBJ2-7, with 14 bases lining up with TRBD2. In germline, CDR1 is SQVTM, CDR2 ANQGSEA. V trimming: 4 bases; J trimming: 1 base; junction bases outside the gene matches: 6. This CDR3 is 16 amino acids long. The CDR3 here is CSVGLAGGRKSYEQYF. CDR3 DNA: TGCAGCGTTGGACTAGCGGGAGGGCGTAAGTCCTACGAGCAGTACTTC.

This clone was observed a single time. The V gene is TRBV30, the J gene TRBJ1-2; the D gene is possibly TRBD1 (5 bases). The V gene lost 4 bases and the J gene lost 5 bases, with 17 bases spanning the gap. Germline CDR1 reads GTSNPN; CDR2 reads SVGIG (reference sequence). The CDR3 loop spans 14 amino acids. CDR3 nucleotides: TGTGCCTGGATCCGTCCGGACAAATATTATGGCTACACCTTC. Protein: CAWIRPDKYYGYTF.

CDR3 DNA sequence: TGCGCCAGCAGCTTATCAGGGGGAAGGACCTATAATTCACCCCTCCACTTT. It translates to CASSLSGGRTYNSPLHF. The rearrangement joins TRBV5-1 to TRBJ1-6; 7 bases fit TRBD1. The CDR3 length is 17 residues. Germline CDR1 reads SGHRS; CDR2 reads YFSETQ. Trimming took 2 bases from V and 2 from J; bases not matched to a gene: 7. The complete variable domain, with remaining parts taken from reference TRBV5-1 and TRBJ1-6, reads KAGVTQTPRYLIKTRGQQVTLSCSPISGHRSVSWYQQTPGQGLQFLFEYFSETQRNKGNFPGRFSGRQFSNSRSEMNVSTLELGDSALYLCASSLSGGRTYNSPLHFGNGTRLTVT.

The chain is built from TRBV7-9 and TRBJ2-7, with TRBD1 as a possible D gene (5 bases). Germline CDR1 SEHNR, CDR2 FQNEAQ (reference sequence). The CDR3 totals 17 residues. The ends were cut back, 5 bases at V and 2 bases at J, with 22 bases in the middle. The CDR3 DNA follows: TGTGCCAGCAGCCCTCTTGTAAGTGACAGCCCTACCTACGAGCAGTACTTC. Its translation: CASSPLVSDSPTYEQYF.

The chain couples TRBV27 to TRBJ2-7; 9 bases align to TRBD2. The junction had 4 bases not matched to a gene; V was cut back by 4 bases and J by 0 bases. The CDR3 length is 15 residues. The germline V gene encodes CDR1 MNHEY and CDR2 SMNVEV (reference sequence). CDR3 nucleotide sequence: TGTGCCAGCAGTTACCGTAGCGGGAGCTCCTACGAGCAGTACTTC. It encodes CASSYRSGSSYEQYF.

This sequence joins TRBV7-2 and TRBJ1-5; a possible D gene is TRBD1 (6 bases). Per germline, CDR1 SGHTA and CDR2 FQGNSA. The CDR3 contains 16 residues. V was cut by 2 bases and J by 1 base, with 12 bases left in between. The CDR3 nucleotides read TGTGCCAGCAGCTTATCAGGGGTCCTAAGCAATCAGCCCCAGCATTTT. Its translation is CASSLSGVLSNQPQHF.

The chain recombines TRBV19 with TRBJ2-7; D is possibly TRBD2 (7 bases). CDR1 is LNHDA and CDR2 is SQIVND in the germline V gene (reference sequence). Deletions cut 7 bases from V and 3 bases from J, with 19 bases between. This CDR3 is 15 amino acids long. The CDR3 spells CASTPAGGLFYEQYF. In nucleotides, the CDR3 is TGTGCCAGTACCCCTGCCGGGGGGCTTTTCTACGAGCAGTACTTC.